This T cell receptor beta chain was retrieved from a study of shared clonotypes between healthy human individuals. The overall study: Plates per donor: three CD4 naive, three CD4 memory, two CD8 naive, one CD8 memory.

Remarks on this clone: Its antigen is not identified.

It was CD45RO-negative cells, positively selected for CCR7, that made up naive CD8 cells, with terminally differentiated effector memory CD45RA+ cells excluded. Study-level findings and limits: A generally larger estimated richness was seen in naive subsets than in memory subsets.

This was a deep-level run. Assay used: immunoSEQ multiplex PCR; TCRdb lists only in-frame clones, some missing. This sample yields millions of clones, of which approximately 94% are seen a single time; around 1.1% belongs to the top ten. Sequenced sample: naive CD8+ T cells sorted from blood. This receptor was identified in a man aged 18 to 35 in good health.

CDR3 nucleotides: TGTGCCAGCAGTTACAGGACAGGCGGTGAGCAGTTCTTC. This gives the protein CASSYRTGGEQFF. The chain has TRBV6-5 and TRBJ2-1; 7 bases line up with TRBD1. The CDR3 is 13 amino acids. Germline V gene sequence: CDR1 MNHEY, CDR2 SVGAGI. The V segment lost 2 bases and the J segment 9 bases; nucleotides outside the gene matches: 4.